Below, one T cell receptor (beta chain) is given with its context. Antigen specificity is unknown. This entry is derived from a study of read filtering for tumor transcriptome and immune sequencing. Study-wide context: After DNase treatment, RNA was made into whole-transcriptome libraries. Per sample, TCR-region reads ranged about 4 to 11 million by IR-seq, 85 to 1273 by RNA-seq. Findings and caveats of the study: RNA-seq captured clonotypes less deeply and reliably than IR-seq.

The CDR3 is made up of 13 amino acids. Trimming left V 5 bases short and J 1 base short, with 8 bases between. The germline CDR1 and CDR2 sequences are LNHDA and SQIVND (reference sequence). This library used approximately 390 ng RNA and molecular barcoded adaptors spanning alpha/delta and beta/gamma chains. TCRdb reprocessed the reads with MiXCR, giving one entry per CDR3 protein. Among about 130,000 distinct CDR3 sequences listed, 10% to 15% were seen once. What was sequenced was a population of CD138-negative cells sorted from bone marrow. The source of this sequence is a donor older than 35 with multiple myeloma. The V call is TRBV19, the J call TRBJ2-5; TRBD1 or TRBD2 may be the D gene (5 bases each). The CDR3 protein is CASSLGTQETQYF. DNA for the CDR3: TGTGCCAGTAGTCTGGGGACCCAAGAGACCCAGTACTTC.